The sample holds many counts of the clone carrying this T cell receptor beta chain. Its antigen is unidentified. The CDR3 has 14 residues. V was pared by 0 bases and J by 6 bases, with 10 bases between. CDR1 is SGDLS and CDR2 is YYNGEE in the germline V gene. This sample is part of a study of T-cell reconstitution after alpha-beta-depleted transplantation in children. General study points: T-cell counts and diversity at one year following transplant were attributed mainly to newly produced T cells.

Unique molecular identifiers were used in preparing the TCRbeta library. TCRdb recomputed calls from the PCR reads with MiXCR, one row per CDR3 protein. The data hold over 450,000 distinct CDR3 sequences, with approximately 10% observed a single time. The V and J genes are TRBV9 and TRBJ2-1, with TRBD2 as a possible D gene (6 bases). This TCR was sampled from a child aged 2-9 years with inherited bone marrow failure, due to receive a stem cell transplant. The specimen comprised PBMCs, sampled before TCRalphabeta/CD19-depleted stem cell transplant. CDR3 DNA: TGTGCCAGCAGCGTAGGGGACTTCCTCAATGAGCAGTTCTTC. Translation: CASSVGDFLNEQFF.